Listed here are 26 T cell receptor beta chains from one sample, sequenced in a study of T cell responses to AZD1222 COVID-19 vaccine. Method: immunoSEQ multiplex PCR; TCRdb's copy keeps in-frame clones and lacks some. The sample shows 150,000 to 200,000 clones, about 90% of them seen only once. Sequencing was performed on peripheral blood, taken on day 0 of AZD1222 vaccination. Receptor source: an adult in good health.

CDR3 loop: CASSQLRDTQQPQHF. The CDR3 bases are TGTGCCAGCAGCCAACTTAGGGACACGCAACAGCCCCAGCATTTT. V is TRBV4-2 and J is TRBJ1-5, with a weak D call TRBD1 (6 bases). CDR3 length: 15 amino acids. Looked up from germline, CDR1 is LGHNA and CDR2 is YNFKEQ. The germline V and J ends were trimmed by 2 bases and 7 bases, with 15 bases remaining between them.

The rearrangement joins TRBV27 to TRBJ1-2, with a weak D call TRBD1 (5 bases). The CDR3 is 16 amino acids. Looked up from germline, CDR1 is MNHEY and CDR2 is SMNVEV (reference sequence). Trimming cost V 5 bases and J 3 bases, with 19 bases left between them. CDR3 nucleotide sequence: TGTGCCAGCAGTGTAAGCCCCCGGGGCGGGGACTATGGCTACACCTTC. Translating it yields CASSVSPRGGDYGYTF.

The chain combines TRBV7-2 with TRBJ2-1, with D unresolved. This CDR3 is built from 11 residues. Germline-derived CDR1 and CDR2 are SGHTA and FQGNSA. V shed 7 bases and J shed 8 bases, with 9 bases lying between them. This CDR3 reads CASTAVHEQFF. The CDR3 DNA reads as TGTGCCAGCACTGCTGTCCATGAGCAGTTCTTC.

The gene calls are TRBV7-9 and TRBJ2-3; D is possibly TRBD1 (5 bases). The CDR3 contains 15 residues. The germline V gene encodes CDR1 SEHNR and CDR2 FQNEAQ (reference sequence). Trimming removed 5 bases from V and 4 bases from J, with 16 bases in between. CDR3 in DNA: TGTGCCAGCAGCCGAATCCAGGGTCGGGCAGATACGCAGTATTTT. It translates to CASSRIQGRADTQYF.

About this clone itself: Germline is not matched at one junction end, which may reflect a read error. The chain joins TRBV11-2 to TRBJ1-4, with D tentatively TRBD1 (6 bases). The germline V gene has CDR1 SGHAT and CDR2 FQNNGV. The CDR3 has 15 residues. In DNA form, the CDR3 reads TGTGCCAGCTGCTTAAGGGGGGCAACTAATGAAAAACTGTTTTTT. Protein sequence: CASCLRGATNEKLFF.

V usage is TRBV5-1 and J usage is TRBJ2-1; D perhaps matches TRBD1 (6 bases). The CDR3 runs 18 residues. Germline-derived CDR1 and CDR2 are SGHRS and YFSETQ. V was pared by 0 bases and J by 4 bases, with 20 bases between. The CDR3 DNA follows: TGCGCCAGCAGCTTGGGGGGGTTGACAGGCCCCCGTTACAATGAGCAGTTCTTC. This codes for CASSLGGLTGPRYNEQFF.

The chain joins TRBV6-5 to TRBJ1-4; D not certain. Germline V gene data show CDR1 as MNHEY and CDR2 as SVGAGI. The CDR3 extends over 15 amino acids. The V gene lost 0 bases and the J gene lost 4 bases, with 9 bases spanning the gap. CDR3 in amino acids: CASSYSTGDNEKLFF. The CDR3 DNA follows: TGTGCCAGCAGTTACTCGACTGGGGATAATGAAAAACTGTTTTTT.

This rearrangement joins TRBV20-1 to TRBJ1-4; D is unclear. Trimming took off 4 bases at V and 0 bases at J, with 9 bases between the two ends. CDR1 is DFQATT and CDR2 is SNEGSKA in the germline V gene (reference sequence). The CDR3 runs to 14 residues. The CDR3 sequence: CSANDAATNEKLFF. In DNA form, the CDR3 reads TGCAGTGCTAATGATGCTGCAACTAATGAAAAACTGTTTTTT.

In its sample, this clone was seen once. The chain joins TRBV12-3 or TRBV12-4 to TRBJ1-1; D remains ambiguous. The CDR3 runs to 13 residues. Trimming took off 3 bases at V and 4 bases at J, with 9 bases between the two ends. CDR3 in DNA: TGTGCCAGCAGTTTGAGAGGGTTCACTGAAGCTTTCTTT. Translating gives CASSLRGFTEAFF.

The rearrangement links TRBV19 to TRBJ1-4; D gene uncertain. The CDR3 consists of 14 residues. The germline CDR1 and CDR2 sequences are LNHDA and SQIVND (reference sequence). Trimming left V 5 bases short and J 8 bases short, with 15 bases between. The CDR3 coding sequence is TGTGCCAGTAGTTCGGCGGGTAGGACGGAAAAACTGTTTTTT. Translating it yields CASSSAGRTEKLFF.

This chain connects TRBV27 to TRBJ1-6; a weak D match, TRBD1 (5 bases). V was shortened by 8 bases and J by 7 bases, with 18 bases between the two germline ends. From germline, CDR1 is MNHEY and CDR2 SMNVEV (reference sequence). The CDR3 loop spans 15 amino acids. DNA of the CDR3: TGTGCCAGCCATTGGGGCCCAGGGCGGAATTCACCCCTCCACTTT. Translated, it gives CASHWGPGRNSPLHF.

This chain joins TRBV6-5 and TRBJ1-1, with no clear D. Germline CDR1 MNHEY, CDR2 SVGAGI. The CDR3 has 15 amino acids. Trimming pared 0 bases from V and 0 bases from J, leaving 8 bases between. The CDR3 spells CASSYSRIVNTEAFF. CDR3 DNA: TGTGCCAGCAGTTACTCGAGAATTGTGAACACTGAAGCTTTCTTT.

The V call is TRBV28, the J call TRBJ1-1; 9 bases are a match to TRBD1. J was trimmed by 4 bases and V by 5 bases; bases with no gene match: 5. This CDR3 has 14 residues. The germline V gene has CDR1 MDHEN and CDR2 SYDVKM. Written as DNA, the CDR3 is TGTGCCAGCAGTGGGGACAGGGCTGGCACTGAAGCTTTCTTT. Translated, it gives CASSGDRAGTEAFF. The full variable domain, in which reference TRBV28 and TRBJ1-1 provide the parts outside the CDR3, is DVKVTQSSRYLVKRTGEKVFLECVQDMDHENMFWYRQDPGLGLRLIYFSYDVKMKEKGDIPEGYSVSREKKERFSLILESASTNQTSMYLCASSGDRAGTEAFFGQGTRLTVV.

The V call is TRBV28, the J call TRBJ1-2; TRBD1 is a possible D gene (6 bases). Germline V gene sequence: CDR1 MDHEN, CDR2 SYDVKM. The CDR3 loop spans 14 amino acids. The V and J ends lost 10 bases and 4 bases respectively, with 19 bases between them. CDR3 coding DNA: TGTGCCACCAGGCTGGGGGCCCCCCTCTATGGCTACACCTTC. This translates into CATRLGAPLYGYTF.

This chain links TRBV6-5 with TRBJ1-2; D possibly corresponds to TRBD1 (6 bases). This CDR3 comprises 14 residues. In germline, CDR1 is MNHEY, CDR2 SVGAGI. The V end lost 7 bases, the J end lost 7 bases, and 19 bases lay between the germline ends. CDR3 protein: CASKRGGSVAGYTF. CDR3 nucleotides: TGTGCCAGCAAAAGGGGGGGCTCCGTTGCTGGCTACACCTTC.

The chain employs TRBV5-8 and TRBJ1-5; D is uncertain. The CDR3 has 13 residues. V lost 0 bases to trimming and J lost 4 bases, with 5 bases between them. The germline gives CDR1 SGHTS, CDR2 YDEGEE. CDR3 nucleotides: TGTGCCAGCAGCTTGGTACGGAATCAGCCCCAGCATTTT. This gives the protein CASSLVRNQPQHF.

This clone has a handful of counts. Distinct nucleotide sequences in the sample also encode this CDR3. The chain couples TRBV10-1 to TRBJ2-7, with D possibly matching TRBD1 (7 bases). The ends were cut back, 5 bases at V and 5 bases at J, with 13 bases in the middle. The CDR3 runs to 13 residues. Germline lookup yields CDR1 WNHNN and CDR2 SYGVQD (reference sequence). CDR3 sequence reads: CASSSQGGHEQYF. The CDR3 DNA sequence: TGCGCCAGCAGTTCCCAGGGGGGCCACGAGCAGTACTTC.

The rearrangement uses TRBV5-4 and TRBJ2-5; TRBD1 matches 7 bases. The CDR3 spans 15 residues. J gave up 2 bases and V 6 bases, and 10 bases lay outside the gene matches. CDR1 is SGHNT and CDR2 is YYREEE in the germline V gene (reference sequence). The CDR3 nucleotides read TGTGCCAGCAAGACAGGGTCCCTAGGACAAGAGACCCAGTACTTC. Translation gives CASKTGSLGQETQYF.

The gene calls are TRBV18 and TRBJ1-5; no clear D gene. The V end lost 3 bases, the J end lost 7 bases, and 10 bases lay between the germline ends. Germline V gene lookup returns CDR1 KGHSH and CDR2 LQKENI. The CDR3 totals 13 residues. CDR3 residues: CASSPSREQPQHF. The CDR3 DNA reads TGTGCCAGCTCACCCTCCCGGGAACAGCCCCAGCATTTT.

With respect to this clone: The sample contains more than one DNA sequence encoding this CDR3. This rearrangement joins TRBV19 to TRBJ1-5, with D perhaps matching TRBD1 (5 bases). This CDR3 is 15 amino acids long. Trimming stripped 4 bases from V and 0 bases from J, with 10 bases between. Germline V gives CDR1 LNHDA, CDR2 SQIVND (reference sequence). CDR3: CASSRTSYSNQPQHF. CDR3 nucleotides: TGTGCCAGTAGTAGGACATCTTATAGCAATCAGCCCCAGCATTTT.

The rearrangement links TRBV19 to TRBJ1-1; D may be TRBD1 (5 bases). The CDR3 consists of 14 residues. The V end lost 3 bases, the J end lost 3 bases, and 11 bases lay between the germline ends. Germline CDR1 LNHDA, CDR2 SQIVND (reference sequence). The DNA of the CDR3 is TGTGCCAGTAGTATCTCGGGGCCTGACACTGAAGCTTTCTTT. This translates into CASSISGPDTEAFF.

The chain combines TRBV3-1 (or the pseudogene TRBV3-2) with TRBJ2-7; D unclear. The length of the CDR3 is 11 residues. Per the germline V gene, CDR1 is LGHDT and CDR2 is YNNKEL (reference sequence). Deletions cut 3 bases from V and 6 bases from J, with 6 bases between. Here the CDR3 DNA reads TGTGCCAGCAGCCATTACAGCGAGCAGTACTTC. Its protein product is CASSHYSEQYF.

V is TRBV5-1 and J is TRBJ1-5; 9 nucleotides line up with TRBD1. V was clipped by 0 bases and J by 6 bases; unmatched bases: 4. The CDR3 runs to 15 residues. The germline V gene encodes CDR1 SGHRS and CDR2 YFSETQ. This CDR3 is CASSLDGQGSQPQHF. As DNA, the CDR3 is TGCGCCAGCAGCTTGGATGGACAGGGGAGTCAGCCCCAGCATTTT.

This clone was observed a few times. The V gene is TRBV28, the J gene TRBJ1-2; D unresolved. Germline values: CDR1 MDHEN, CDR2 SYDVKM. The length of the CDR3 is 15 residues. Trimming pared 8 bases from V and 4 bases from J, leaving 20 bases between. DNA for the CDR3: TGTGCCAGCGCCACCGGCCCCCCCTTGGGCTATGGCTACACCTTC. As protein: CASATGPPLGYGYTF.

The rearrangement joins TRBV6-5 to TRBJ1-1; tentatively, D is TRBD1 (5 bases). Per the germline V gene, CDR1 is MNHEY and CDR2 is SVGAGI. Deletions cut 2 bases from V and 10 bases from J, with 14 bases between. The length of the CDR3 is 13 residues. CDR3 sequence: CASSYGGSGSAFF. The CDR3 region has the DNA TGTGCCAGCAGTTACGGGGGATCAGGGTCAGCTTTCTTT.

As to this clone: The same CDR3 also results from other DNA sequences found in this sample. The genes are TRBV6-5 and TRBJ2-5; D is perhaps TRBD2 (5 bases). Trimming took off 0 bases at V and 1 base at J, with 6 bases between the two ends. CDR1 and CDR2 (germline): MNHEY, SVGAGI. The CDR3 covers 14 residues. The CDR3 protein is CASSYSRAQETQYF. The CDR3 nucleotides are TGTGCCAGCAGTTACTCGCGGGCCCAAGAGACCCAGTACTTC.